The TCR beta chain under discussion was sequenced for a study of blood T cells in healthy people across ages. Comment on this clonotype: Its antigen is unknown.

Then a second PCR, running roughly 6 to 12 cycles, was carried out with a sample-barcoded 5' primer and a J-beta primer mix. TCRdb reanalysed the 5' RACE reads using MiXCR and keeps one entry per CDR3 protein. The repertoire holds 540,000 or so distinct CDR3 sequences, with around half as singletons. Findings and caveats of the study: More naive CD4+ cells and higher diversity marked long-lived donors relative to aged donors. Researchers deemed the diversity estimates from one million T cells underestimates.

The V gene's germline CDR1 is MNHNY and CDR2 SVGAGI (reference sequence). This CDR3 region has 14 residues. V gave up 10 bases and J gave up 1 base; unmatched junction bases: 7. The source of this sequence is an elderly man in good health. The specimen sequenced was blood. V usage is TRBV6-6 and J usage is TRBJ1-1, with 9 nucleotides matching TRBD1. The CDR3 nucleotides are TGTGCCACGACAGTGGACAGGGGGAACACTGAAGCTTTCTTT. Translation: CATTVDRGNTEAFF.